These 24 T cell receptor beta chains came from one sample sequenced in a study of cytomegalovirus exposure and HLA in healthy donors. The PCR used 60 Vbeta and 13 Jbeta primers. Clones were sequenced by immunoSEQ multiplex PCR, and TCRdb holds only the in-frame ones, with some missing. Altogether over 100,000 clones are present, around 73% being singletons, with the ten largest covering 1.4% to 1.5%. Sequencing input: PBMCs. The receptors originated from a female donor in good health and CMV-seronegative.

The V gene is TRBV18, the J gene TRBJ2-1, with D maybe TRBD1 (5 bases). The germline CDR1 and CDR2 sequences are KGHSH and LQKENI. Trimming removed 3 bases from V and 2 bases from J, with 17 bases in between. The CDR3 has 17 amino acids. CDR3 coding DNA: TGTGCCAGCTCACCTCCGGTCGGGCAGGGTACCTACAATGAGCAGTTCTTC. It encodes CASSPPVGQGTYNEQFF. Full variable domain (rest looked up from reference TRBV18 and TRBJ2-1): NAGVMQNPRHLVRRRGQEARLRCSPMKGHSHVYWYRQLPEEGLKFMVYLQKENIIDESGMPKERFSAEFPKEGPSILRIQQVVRGDSAAYFCASSPPVGQGTYNEQFFGPGTRLTVL.

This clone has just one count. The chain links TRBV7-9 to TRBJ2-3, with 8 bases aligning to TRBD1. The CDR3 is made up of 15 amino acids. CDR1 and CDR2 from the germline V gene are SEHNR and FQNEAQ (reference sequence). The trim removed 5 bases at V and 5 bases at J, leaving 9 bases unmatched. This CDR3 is CASSPGQGRGDTQYF. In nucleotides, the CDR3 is TGTGCCAGCAGCCCCGGACAGGGCCGGGGAGATACGCAGTATTTT. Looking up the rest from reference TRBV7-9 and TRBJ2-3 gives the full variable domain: DTGVSQNPRHKITKRGQNVTFRCDPISEHNRLYWYRQTLGQGPEFLTYFQNEAQLEKSRLLSDRFSAERPKGSFSTLEIQRTEQGDSAMYLCASSPGQGRGDTQYFGPGTRLTVL.

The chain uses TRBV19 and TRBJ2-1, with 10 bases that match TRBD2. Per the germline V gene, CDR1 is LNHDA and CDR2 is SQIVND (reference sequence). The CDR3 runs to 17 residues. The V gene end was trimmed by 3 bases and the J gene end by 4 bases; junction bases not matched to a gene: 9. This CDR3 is CASSMSAGTSVYNEQFF. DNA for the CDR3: TGTGCCAGTAGTATGTCCGCCGGGACTAGCGTATACAATGAGCAGTTCTTC.

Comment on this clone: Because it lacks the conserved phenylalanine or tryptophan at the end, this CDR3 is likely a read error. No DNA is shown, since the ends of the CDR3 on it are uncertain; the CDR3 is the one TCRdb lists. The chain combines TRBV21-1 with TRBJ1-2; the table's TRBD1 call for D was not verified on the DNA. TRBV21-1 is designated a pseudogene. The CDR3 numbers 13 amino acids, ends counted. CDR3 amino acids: CASNPRAGWAPSG.

CDR3 loop: CASSQEDRESYEQYF. The CDR3 region has the DNA TGTGCCAGCAGCCAAGAAGATCGGGAATCCTACGAGCAGTACTTC. The rearrangement links TRBV4-2 to TRBJ2-7, with TRBD2 as a possible D gene (5 bases). The ends were cut back, 0 bases at V and 1 base at J, with 10 bases in the middle. This CDR3 is built from 15 residues. Germline CDR1 is LGHNA and CDR2 is YNFKEQ.

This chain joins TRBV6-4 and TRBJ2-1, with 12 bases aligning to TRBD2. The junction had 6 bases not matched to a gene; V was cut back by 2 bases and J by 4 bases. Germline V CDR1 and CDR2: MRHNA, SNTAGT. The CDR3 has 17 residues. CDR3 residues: CASSDRTLAGGYNEQFF. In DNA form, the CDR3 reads TGTGCCAGCAGTGACCGAACACTAGCGGGAGGTTACAATGAGCAGTTCTTC.

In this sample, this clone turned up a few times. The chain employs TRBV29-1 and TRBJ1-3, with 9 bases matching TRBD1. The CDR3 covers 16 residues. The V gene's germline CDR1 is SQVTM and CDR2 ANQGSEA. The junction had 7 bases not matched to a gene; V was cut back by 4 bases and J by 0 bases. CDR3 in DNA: TGCAGCGTTGTGGGACAGGGACTCCACTCTGGAAACACCATATATTTT. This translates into CSVVGQGLHSGNTIYF.

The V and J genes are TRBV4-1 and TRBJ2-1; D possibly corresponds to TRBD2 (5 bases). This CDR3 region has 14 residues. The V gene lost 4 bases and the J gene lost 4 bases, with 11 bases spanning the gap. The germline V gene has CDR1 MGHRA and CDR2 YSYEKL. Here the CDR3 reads CASSRDREYNEQFF. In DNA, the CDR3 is TGCGCCAGCAGCCGCGACCGGGAATACAATGAGCAGTTCTTC.

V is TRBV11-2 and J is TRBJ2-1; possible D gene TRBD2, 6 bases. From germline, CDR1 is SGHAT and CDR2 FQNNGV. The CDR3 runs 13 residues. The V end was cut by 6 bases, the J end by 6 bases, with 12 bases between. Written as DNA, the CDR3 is TGTGCCAGCAGTCGGGAGTCTGTCAATGAGCAGTTCTTC. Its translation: CASSRESVNEQFF.

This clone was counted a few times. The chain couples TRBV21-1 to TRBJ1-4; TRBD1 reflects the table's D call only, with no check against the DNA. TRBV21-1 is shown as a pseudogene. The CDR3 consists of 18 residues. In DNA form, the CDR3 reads TGTGCCAGCAGCTTTCACAGGGGGGTTGTAGAAGCTAATGAAAAACTGTTTTTT. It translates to CASSFHRGVVEANEKLFF.

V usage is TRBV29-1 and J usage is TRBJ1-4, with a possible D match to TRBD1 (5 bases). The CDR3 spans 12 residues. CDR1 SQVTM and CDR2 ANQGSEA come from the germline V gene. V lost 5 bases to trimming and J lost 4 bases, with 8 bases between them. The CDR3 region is CSVRGNNEKLFF. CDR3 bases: TGCAGCGTTCGGGGGAATAATGAAAAACTGTTTTTT.

As DNA, the CDR3 is TGTGCCAGCAGTGGGCCCGGTGGAAACACCATATATTTT. The encoded protein is CASSGPGGNTIYF. This chain joins TRBV6-6 and TRBJ1-3; D gene unclear. CDR3 length equals 13 residues. CDR1 is MNHNY, CDR2 SVGAGI, per germline (reference sequence). V lost 5 bases to trimming and J lost 3 bases, with 8 bases between them.

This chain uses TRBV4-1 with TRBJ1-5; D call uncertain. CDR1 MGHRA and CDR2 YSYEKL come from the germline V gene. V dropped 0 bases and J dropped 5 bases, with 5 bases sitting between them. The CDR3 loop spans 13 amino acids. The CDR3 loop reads CASSQERDQPQHF. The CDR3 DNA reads TGCGCCAGCAGCCAAGAGAGGGATCAGCCCCAGCATTTT.

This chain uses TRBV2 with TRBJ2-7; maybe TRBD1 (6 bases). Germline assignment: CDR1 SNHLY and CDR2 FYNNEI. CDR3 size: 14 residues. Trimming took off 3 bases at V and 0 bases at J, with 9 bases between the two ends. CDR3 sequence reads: CASSEDSSSYEQYF. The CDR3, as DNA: TGTGCCAGCAGTGAGGACAGCAGCTCCTACGAGCAGTACTTC. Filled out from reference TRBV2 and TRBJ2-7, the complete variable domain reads EPEVTQTPSHQVTQMGQEVILRCVPISNHLYFYWYRQILGQKVEFLVSFYNNEISEKSEIFDDQFSVERPDGSNFTLKIRSTKLEDSAMYFCASSEDSSSYEQYFGPGTRLTVT.

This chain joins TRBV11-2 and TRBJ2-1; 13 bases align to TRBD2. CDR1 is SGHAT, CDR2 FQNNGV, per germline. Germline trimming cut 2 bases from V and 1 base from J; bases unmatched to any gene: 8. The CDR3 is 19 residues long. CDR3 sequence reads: CASSLRSGLAGRSYNEQFF. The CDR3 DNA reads TGTGCCAGCAGCTTAAGGTCGGGACTAGCGGGAAGGTCCTACAATGAGCAGTTCTTC.

The CDR3 spells CASSQEVFGQGSYNEQFF. DNA of the CDR3: TGCGCCAGCAGCCAAGAGGTATTCGGACAAGGCTCCTACAATGAGCAGTTCTTC. The chain has TRBV4-3 and TRBJ2-1; a possible D gene is TRBD1 (5 bases). Trimming removed 0 bases from V and 0 bases from J, with 15 bases in between. The length of the CDR3 is 18 residues. CDR1 is LGHNA and CDR2 is YSLEER in the germline V gene.

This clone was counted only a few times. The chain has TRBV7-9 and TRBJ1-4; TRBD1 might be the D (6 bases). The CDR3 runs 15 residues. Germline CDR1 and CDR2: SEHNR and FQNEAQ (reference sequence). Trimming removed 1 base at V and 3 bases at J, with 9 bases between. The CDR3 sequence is CASSLGGLANEKLFF. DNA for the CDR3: TGTGCCAGCAGCTTAGGGGGGCTGGCTAATGAAAAACTGTTTTTT.

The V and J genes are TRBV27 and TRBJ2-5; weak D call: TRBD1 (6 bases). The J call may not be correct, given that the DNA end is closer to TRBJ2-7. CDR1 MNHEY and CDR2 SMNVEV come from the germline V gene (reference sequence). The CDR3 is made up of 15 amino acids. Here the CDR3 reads CASSFGRGYSYEQYF. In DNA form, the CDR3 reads TGTGCCAGCAGTTTCGGCAGGGGTTACTCCTACGAGCAGTACTTC.

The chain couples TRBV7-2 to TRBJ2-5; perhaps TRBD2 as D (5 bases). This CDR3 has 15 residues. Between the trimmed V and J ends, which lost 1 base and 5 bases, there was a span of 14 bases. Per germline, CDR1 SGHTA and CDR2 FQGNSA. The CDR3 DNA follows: TGTGCCAGCAGCTTAGATGTGGGAGTAGGGGAGACCCAGTACTTC. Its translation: CASSLDVGVGETQYF.

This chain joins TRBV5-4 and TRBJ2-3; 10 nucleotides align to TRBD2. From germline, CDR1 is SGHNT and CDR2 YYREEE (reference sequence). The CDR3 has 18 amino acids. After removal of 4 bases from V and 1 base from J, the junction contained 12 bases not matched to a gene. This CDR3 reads CASSLTSGWGWGTDTQYF. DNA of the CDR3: TGTGCCAGCAGCCTGACTAGCGGGTGGGGATGGGGCACAGATACGCAGTATTTT. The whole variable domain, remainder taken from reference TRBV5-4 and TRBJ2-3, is ETGVTQSPTHLIKTRGQQVTLRCSSQSGHNTVSWYQQALGQGPQFIFQYYREEENGRGNFPPRFSGLQFPNYSSELNVNALELDDSALYLCASSLTSGWGWGTDTQYFGPGTRLTVL.

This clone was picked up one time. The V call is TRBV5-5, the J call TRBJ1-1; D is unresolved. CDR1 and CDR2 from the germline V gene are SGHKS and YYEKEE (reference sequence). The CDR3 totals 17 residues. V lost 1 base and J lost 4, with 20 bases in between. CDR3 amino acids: CASSLKVTDLVFTEAFF. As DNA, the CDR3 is TGTGCCAGCAGCTTGAAGGTTACAGACCTTGTTTTCACTGAAGCTTTCTTT.

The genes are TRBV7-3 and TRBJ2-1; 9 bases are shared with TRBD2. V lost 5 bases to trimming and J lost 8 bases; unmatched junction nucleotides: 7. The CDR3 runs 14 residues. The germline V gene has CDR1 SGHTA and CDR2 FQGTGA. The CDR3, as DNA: TGTGCCAGCAGCCGGGCTAGCGGGATCGATGAGCAGTTCTTC. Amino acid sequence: CASSRASGIDEQFF.

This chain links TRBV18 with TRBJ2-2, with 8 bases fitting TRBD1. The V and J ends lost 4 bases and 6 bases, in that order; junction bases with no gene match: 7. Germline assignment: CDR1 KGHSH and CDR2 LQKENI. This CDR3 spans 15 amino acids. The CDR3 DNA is TGTGCCAGCTCACTTCCGACGACAGGGGCCGGGGAGCTGTTTTTT. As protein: CASSLPTTGAGELFF.

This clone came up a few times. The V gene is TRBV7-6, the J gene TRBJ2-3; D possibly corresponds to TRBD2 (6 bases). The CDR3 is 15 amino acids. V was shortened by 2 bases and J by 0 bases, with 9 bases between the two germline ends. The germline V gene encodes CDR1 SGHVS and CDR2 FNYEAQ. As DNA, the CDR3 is TGTGCCAGCAGCTTATTTGGGACTAGCACAGATACGCAGTATTTT. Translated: CASSLFGTSTDTQYF.